One sample yielded the 31 T cell receptor beta chains listed below, sequenced in a study of blood T cell repertoires in COVID-19. Libraries were prepared by immunoSEQ multiplex PCR; TCRdb keeps only in-frame clonotypes and omits some of them. The table has under 55,000 clones, about nine tenths seen once; the top ten hold around 30%. Sequenced material: peripheral blood. These receptors all stem from a human donor in a cohort sampled during active COVID-19.

V usage is TRBV29-1 and J usage is TRBJ2-1, with 8 nucleotides matching TRBD2. The CDR3 is 17 amino acids. The germline V gene encodes CDR1 SQVTM and CDR2 ANQGSEA. V lost 2 bases, J lost 4 bases, and 13 bases stayed unmatched. DNA for the CDR3: TGCAGCGTTGAACCCGCCAGCTCCGGGAGGGGGTACAATGAGCAGTTCTTC. Amino acid sequence: CSVEPASSGRGYNEQFF.

The V call is TRBV2, the J call TRBJ1-2; no definite D call. CDR1 SNHLY and CDR2 FYNNEI come from the germline V gene. This CDR3 comprises 12 residues. V was cut by 2 bases and J by 6 bases, with 7 bases left in between. In nucleotides, the CDR3 is TGTGCCAGCAGTGAATCGCGGGATGGCTACACCTTC. Translating gives CASSESRDGYTF.

The CDR3 spells CATGPSPEGTEAFF. The CDR3 DNA sequence: TGTGCCACCGGTCCTAGCCCTGAGGGCACTGAAGCTTTCTTT. The rearrangement joins TRBV15 to TRBJ1-1; D is unclear. Germline CDR1 reads LNHNV; CDR2 reads YYDKDF (reference sequence). The CDR3 is 14 residues long. Deletions cut 8 bases from V and 4 bases from J, with 17 bases between.

The CDR3 nucleotides read TGTGCCAGCAGTGAAGGGAGGGACAGGGCTGGCTACACCTTC. It encodes CASSEGRDRAGYTF. V gene TRBV2 combines with J gene TRBJ1-2, with 9 positions matching TRBD1. The V and J ends lost 1 base and 7 bases, in that order; junction bases with no gene match: 4. This CDR3 spans 14 amino acids. Germline CDR1 SNHLY, CDR2 FYNNEI.

This clone showed up just once. This same CDR3 is encoded by further DNA sequences in the sample. The genes are TRBV27 and TRBJ1-3; TRBD1 might be the D (6 bases). CDR1 and CDR2 from the germline V gene are MNHEY and SMNVEV (reference sequence). This CDR3 contains 15 residues. Trimming removed 9 bases from V and 0 bases from J, with 15 bases in between. CDR3: CASSRGGSSGNTIYF. As DNA, the CDR3 is TGTGCCAGTAGCCGTGGGGGCAGCTCTGGAAACACCATATATTTT.

This chain connects TRBV18 to TRBJ1-4; no firm D call. Trimming cost V 3 bases and J 7 bases, with 12 bases left between them. This CDR3 comprises 14 residues. Germline V gene sequence: CDR1 KGHSH, CDR2 LQKENI. The CDR3 is CASSPSRGVEKLFF. The CDR3, as DNA: TGTGCCAGCTCACCGAGCCGCGGAGTTGAAAAACTGTTTTTT.

As for this clone: The junction and the germline gene differ at one end; a read error may be behind it. The chain is built from TRBV10-3 and TRBJ1-1, with 8 bases fitting TRBD1. The CDR3 extends over 11 amino acids. Germline V CDR1 and CDR2: ENHRY, SYGVKD. In DNA, the CDR3 is TGTGCCATCAGTGAGCCGGACAGGGCGGTCTTT. The encoded protein is CAISEPDRAVF.

The gene calls are TRBV29-1 and TRBJ2-7, with TRBD2 matching over 13 bases. CDR1 is SQVTM, CDR2 ANQGSEA, per germline. The CDR3 covers 16 residues. The J segment lost 2 bases and the V segment lost 4 bases, leaving 8 bases of the junction unmatched. CDR3 amino acids: CSVGTSGSTPTYEQYF. The CDR3 DNA reads TGCAGCGTTGGGACTAGCGGGAGTACCCCCACCTACGAGCAGTACTTC.

The CDR3 reads CASSLRRRVHKNIQYF. In nucleotides, the CDR3 is TGTGCCAGCAGCTTAAGGCGGCGGGTGCACAAAAACATTCAGTACTTC. V is TRBV7-4 and J is TRBJ2-4; D is perhaps TRBD2 (5 bases). V lost 2 bases and J 3 bases, leaving 14 bases between the germline ends. Germline assignment: CDR1 SGHVT and CDR2 SQSDAQ. This CDR3 region has 16 residues.

The chain carries TRBV5-1 and TRBJ2-7, with D possibly TRBD1 on 5 matching bases. The CDR3 length is 14 residues. The ends were cut back, 5 bases at V and 2 bases at J, with 14 bases in the middle. From germline, CDR1 is SGHRS and CDR2 YFSETQ. The CDR3 DNA sequence: TGCGCCAGCAGTTCTCGACAGCGCGCCTACGAGCAGTACTTC. Encoded protein: CASSSRQRAYEQYF.

The chain employs TRBV6-6 and TRBJ2-3, with TRBD1 as a possible D gene (5 bases). Germline assignment: CDR1 MNHNY and CDR2 SVGAGI (reference sequence). Trimming stripped 6 bases from V and 2 bases from J, with 12 bases between. The CDR3 is made up of 14 amino acids. The CDR3 region is CASRSAGNTDTQYF. CDR3 DNA sequence: TGTGCCAGCAGGTCGGCAGGGAACACAGATACGCAGTATTTT.

The CDR3 nucleotides are TGTGCCAGCAGCCAAGACTTTGGCTACACCTTC. It yields the protein CASSQDFGYTF. The chain couples TRBV4-2 to TRBJ1-2; the D is unclear. V shed 0 bases and J shed 7 bases, with 3 bases lying between them. The CDR3 loop spans 11 amino acids. CDR1 and CDR2 from the germline V gene are LGHNA and YNFKEQ.

The CDR3 sequence is CASSVAGGLDEQFF. The CDR3 nucleotides are TGTGCCAGTAGTGTTGCGGGAGGGCTCGATGAGCAGTTCTTC. The chain uses TRBV19 and TRBJ2-1, with 9 bases fitting TRBD2. V trimming: 5 bases; J trimming: 8 bases; junction bases outside the gene matches: 7. Germline V gene sequence: CDR1 LNHDA, CDR2 SQIVND (reference sequence). This CDR3 is 14 amino acids long.

The chain has TRBV5-4 and TRBJ1-5; TRBD1 matches at 7 bases. CDR3 size: 14 residues. V lost 0 bases to trimming and J lost 5 bases; unmatched junction nucleotides: 2. Germline CDR1 is SGHNT and CDR2 is YYREEE (reference sequence). In DNA form, the CDR3 reads TGTGCCAGCAGCTTGGACAGGGGAGATCAGCCCCAGCATTTT. It encodes CASSLDRGDQPQHF.

This chain links TRBV2 with TRBJ1-5; possibly TRBD1 for D (5 bases). Trimming removed 5 bases from V and 0 bases from J, with 11 bases in between. This CDR3 spans 15 amino acids. The germline gives CDR1 SNHLY, CDR2 FYNNEI. The CDR3 region is CASSFFRDSNQPQHF. The CDR3 coding sequence is TGTGCCAGCAGTTTCTTCAGGGATAGCAATCAGCCCCAGCATTTT.

This chain uses TRBV15 with TRBJ2-7, with D maybe TRBD2 (6 bases). Deletions cut 3 bases from V and 4 bases from J, with 10 bases between. This CDR3 has 13 amino acids. Germline assignment: CDR1 LNHNV and CDR2 YYDKDF (reference sequence). The DNA for the CDR3 is TGTGCCACCAGCAGTCCAGGGAGGTACGAGCAGTACTTC. It specifies CATSSPGRYEQYF.

The chain joins TRBV7-3 to TRBJ1-1; D uncertain. The germline V gene has CDR1 SGHTA and CDR2 FQGTGA. V was cut by 5 bases and J by 3 bases, with 10 bases left in between. The CDR3 is made up of 13 amino acids. CDR3 in amino acids: CASSVGADTEAFF. The CDR3 nucleotides are TGTGCCAGCAGCGTCGGTGCGGACACTGAAGCTTTCTTT.

The J gene is TRBJ1-6, the V gene TRBV30; D call uncertain. Germline V gene sequence: CDR1 GTSNPN, CDR2 SVGIG (reference sequence). The CDR3 has 14 amino acids. V was clipped by 2 bases and J by 7 bases, with 12 bases between them. CDR3 region: CAWSLLARNSPLHF. The CDR3 region has the DNA TGTGCCTGGAGTCTCCTGGCAAGAAATTCACCCCTCCACTTT.

The chain carries TRBV3-1 (or the pseudogene TRBV3-2) and TRBJ2-1, with TRBD2 identical over 8 bases. The CDR3 extends over 13 amino acids. The V and J ends lost 8 bases and 4 bases, in that order; junction bases with no gene match: 4. Germline V gene sequence: CDR1 LGHDT, CDR2 YNNKEL (reference sequence). The CDR3 sequence is CASRSGGYNEQFF. In DNA form, the CDR3 reads TGTGCCAGCCGCAGCGGGGGTTACAATGAGCAGTTCTTC.

The rearrangement uses TRBV28 and TRBJ1-1; the match to TRBD1 covers 7 bases. The CDR3 length is 15 residues. From germline, CDR1 is MDHEN and CDR2 SYDVKM. J was trimmed by 3 bases and V by 5 bases; bases with no gene match: 9. The CDR3 bases are TGTGCCAGCAGTACCCGGACAGGAGTGGACACTGAAGCTTTCTTT. This encodes CASSTRTGVDTEAFF.

The chain employs TRBV6-6 and TRBJ2-2; 9 bases map to TRBD2. The CDR3 sequence is 15 residues long. CDR1 is MNHNY and CDR2 is SVGAGI in the germline V gene (reference sequence). The J segment lost 6 bases and the V segment lost 0 bases, leaving 2 bases of the junction unmatched. The CDR3 DNA follows: TGTGCCAGCAGTTACTCGGCGGGAGGGCCCGGGGAGCTGTTTTTT. Its protein product is CASSYSAGGPGELFF.

The chain uses TRBV6-5 and TRBJ1-2; D is ambiguous. Germline V lookup: CDR1 MNHEY, CDR2 SVGAGI. The V end lost 6 bases, the J end lost 7 bases, and 12 bases lay between the germline ends. The CDR3 sequence is 12 residues long. The CDR3: CASRRYDFGYTF. In DNA, the CDR3 is TGTGCCAGCAGACGGTATGACTTTGGCTACACCTTC.

This clone came up once. The CDR3 protein is CASSPGTGGIYEQYF. CDR3 nucleotide sequence: TGTGCCAGCTCACCCGGGACAGGGGGCATTTACGAGCAGTACTTC. The V call is TRBV18, the J call TRBJ2-7, with 12 bases fitting TRBD1. Germline CDR1 reads KGHSH; CDR2 reads LQKENI. The junction had 4 bases not matched to a gene; V was cut back by 3 bases and J by 4 bases. The CDR3 runs 15 residues.

The count of this clone is one. Other nucleotide sequences in the sample specify the same CDR3. This chain joins TRBV5-1 and TRBJ1-1; D unclear. The V and J ends lost 1 base and 3 bases respectively, with 7 bases between them. Germline-derived CDR1 and CDR2 are SGHRS and YFSETQ. The CDR3 has 13 residues. The CDR3 loop is CASSLKLDTEAFF. The DNA of the CDR3 is TGCGCCAGCAGCTTGAAATTAGACACTGAAGCTTTCTTT. Complete variable domain (other parts from reference TRBV5-1 and TRBJ1-1): KAGVTQTPRYLIKTRGQQVTLSCSPISGHRSVSWYQQTPGQGLQFLFEYFSETQRNKGNFPGRFSGRQFSNSRSEMNVSTLELGDSALYLCASSLKLDTEAFFGQGTRLTVV.

The J gene is TRBJ2-7, the V gene TRBV7-9, with TRBD1 matching 8 bases. Germline CDR1 reads SEHNR; CDR2 reads FQNEAQ (reference sequence). J lost 5 bases, V lost 5 bases, and 11 bases had no gene match. The CDR3 runs to 15 residues. The CDR3 loop is CASSPRWTGRNEQYF. CDR3 in DNA: TGTGCCAGCAGCCCCCGATGGACAGGGAGAAACGAGCAGTACTTC.

This clone was recorded once. The chain combines TRBV7-3 with TRBJ2-3; 9 nucleotides agree with TRBD1. The CDR3 covers 15 residues. After removal of 4 bases from V and 5 bases from J, the junction contained 7 bases not matched to a gene. Germline V gene lookup returns CDR1 SGHTA and CDR2 FQGTGA. The CDR3 is CASSSFRDREDTQYF. CDR3 in DNA: TGTGCCAGCAGCTCTTTCCGGGACAGGGAAGATACGCAGTATTTT.

J is TRBJ2-3 and V is TRBV5-1; maybe TRBD2 (6 bases). Germline values: CDR1 SGHRS, CDR2 YFSETQ. V was cut by 4 bases and J by 5 bases, with 14 bases left in between. The CDR3 sequence is 14 residues long. The CDR3 here is CASSMMTRQDTQYF. The DNA for the CDR3 is TGCGCCAGCAGCATGATGACTAGACAAGATACGCAGTATTTT.

J is TRBJ1-4 and V is TRBV6-5, with a possible D match to TRBD1 (6 bases). With 0 bases removed from V and 6 bases from J, the gap between germline ends came to 11 bases. In germline, CDR1 is MNHEY, CDR2 SVGAGI. This CDR3 is 15 amino acids long. The CDR3 spells CASSYSGTRDEKLFF. The CDR3 DNA reads as TGTGCCAGCAGTTACTCAGGGACACGGGATGAAAAACTGTTTTTT.

The gene calls are TRBV28 and TRBJ2-7, with D uncertain. The CDR3 contains 14 residues. Trimming took off 3 bases at V and 4 bases at J, with 13 bases between the two ends. The germline CDR1 and CDR2 sequences are MDHEN and SYDVKM. CDR3 bases: TGTGCCAGCAGTTTTGAACCATCGCGTTACGAGCAGTACTTC. Amino acids: CASSFEPSRYEQYF.

This sequence joins TRBV5-1 and TRBJ1-2; no clear D gene. The CDR3 has 12 amino acids. Germline loops: CDR1 SGHRS, CDR2 YFSETQ. V was cut by 0 bases and J by 8 bases, with 8 bases left in between. CDR3 amino acids: CASSLEAAGYTF. The CDR3 nucleotides are TGCGCCAGCAGCTTGGAAGCCGCGGGCTACACCTTC.

The genes are TRBV2 and TRBJ1-6; tentatively, D is TRBD1 (6 bases). The CDR3 extends over 17 amino acids. V lost 6 bases, J lost 0 bases, and 15 bases lay in between. CDR1 and CDR2 from the germline V gene are SNHLY and FYNNEI. The CDR3 loop reads CASSGGGPSSYNSPLHF. The CDR3, as DNA: TGTGCCAGCAGCGGGGGGGGGCCCAGCTCCTATAATTCACCCCTCCACTTT.